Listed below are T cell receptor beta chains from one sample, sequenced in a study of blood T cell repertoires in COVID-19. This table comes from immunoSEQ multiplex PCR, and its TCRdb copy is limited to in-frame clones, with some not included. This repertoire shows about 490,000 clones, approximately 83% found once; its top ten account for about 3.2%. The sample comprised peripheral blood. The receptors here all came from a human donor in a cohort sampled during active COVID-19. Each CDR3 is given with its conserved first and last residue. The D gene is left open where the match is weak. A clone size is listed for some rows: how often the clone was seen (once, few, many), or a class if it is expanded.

CDR3aa: CASSLRNRGSYEQYF; CDR3nt: TGTGCCAGCAGCCTGCGGAACAGGGGCTCCTACGAGCAGTACTTC; d_gene: TRBD1; abundance: .; j_gene: TRBJ2-7; v_gene: TRBV7-2
CDR3aa: CASLKGDTDTQYF; CDR3nt: TGTGCCAGCCTTAAGGGGGACACTGATACGCAGTATTTT; d_gene: .; abundance: .; j_gene: TRBJ2-3; v_gene: TRBV27
CDR3aa: CAGDRGDPYEQYF; CDR3nt: TGTGCCGGGGACAGAGGGGATCCCTACGAGCAGTACTTC; d_gene: TRBD1; abundance: .; j_gene: TRBJ2-7; v_gene: TRBV12-3/TRBV12-4
CDR3aa: CAWLRGPFAEAFF; CDR3nt: TGTGCCTGGCTCAGGGGCCCTTTCGCTGAAGCTTTCTTT; d_gene: .; abundance: .; j_gene: TRBJ1-1; v_gene: TRBV30
CDR3aa: CASSPEDYYQETQYF; CDR3nt: TGTGCCAGCAGCCCTGAGGACTATTACCAAGAGACCCAGTACTTC; d_gene: .; abundance: .; j_gene: TRBJ2-5; v_gene: TRBV11-2
CDR3aa: CASSQQNTGELFF; CDR3nt: TGTGCCAGCAGCCAACAGAACACCGGGGAGCTGTTTTTT; d_gene: .; abundance: .; j_gene: TRBJ2-2; v_gene: TRBV7-8
CDR3aa: CASSLQPGTSGSTDTQYF; CDR3nt: TGTGCCAGCAGCCTACAGCCCGGGACTAGCGGGAGTACAGATACGCAGTATTTT; d_gene: TRBD2; abundance: .; j_gene: TRBJ2-3; v_gene: TRBV7-9
CDR3aa: CASTILAGQSTDTQYF; CDR3nt: TGTGCCAGCACCATACTAGCGGGACAGAGCACAGATACGCAGTATTTT; d_gene: TRBD2; abundance: .; j_gene: TRBJ2-3; v_gene: TRBV28
CDR3aa: CASSIGDRVGRYGYTF; CDR3nt: TGTGCCAGCAGTATCGGGGACAGGGTAGGACGCTATGGCTACACCTTC; d_gene: TRBD1; abundance: .; j_gene: TRBJ1-2; v_gene: TRBV27
CDR3aa: CASSYVATRYQETQYF; CDR3nt: TGTGCCAGCAGTTACGTAGCGACCCGGTACCAAGAGACCCAGTACTTC; d_gene: .; abundance: once; j_gene: TRBJ2-5; v_gene: TRBV6-5
CDR3aa: CASSYRDNSPLHF; CDR3nt: TGTGCCAGCAGTTACCGGGATAATTCACCCCTCCACTTT; d_gene: .; abundance: .; j_gene: TRBJ1-6; v_gene: TRBV6-2/TRBV6-3
CDR3aa: CASSSHGPNEKLFF; CDR3nt: TGTGCCAGCAGCTCGCATGGGCCGAATGAAAAACTGTTTTTT; d_gene: .; abundance: .; j_gene: TRBJ1-4; v_gene: TRBV7-9
CDR3aa: CASIPPLGTSEAFF; CDR3nt: TGTGCCAGCATCCCACCGTTGGGCACCTCTGAAGCTTTCTTT; d_gene: .; abundance: few; j_gene: TRBJ1-1; v_gene: TRBV27
CDR3aa: CASRPTTGVRTEAFF; CDR3nt: TGTGCCAGCAGGCCCACGACAGGGGTGAGAACTGAAGCTTTCTTT; d_gene: TRBD1; abundance: .; j_gene: TRBJ1-1; v_gene: TRBV28
CDR3aa: CASSLGAGGRYNEQFF; CDR3nt: TGTGCCAGCAGCTTAGGAGCGGGAGGAAGATACAATGAGCAGTTCTTC; d_gene: TRBD2; abundance: .; j_gene: TRBJ2-1; v_gene: TRBV7-2
CDR3aa: CAWSHLGGFNEKLFF; CDR3nt: TGTGCCTGGAGTCACTTAGGAGGATTTAATGAAAAACTGTTTTTT; d_gene: .; abundance: .; j_gene: TRBJ1-4; v_gene: TRBV30
CDR3aa: CASNTGSYTEAFF; CDR3nt: TGTGCCAGCAATACCGGGTCTTACACTGAAGCTTTCTTT; d_gene: .; abundance: .; j_gene: TRBJ1-1; v_gene: TRBV28
CDR3aa: CAWNRDRGPDTQYF; CDR3nt: TGTGCCTGGAATCGGGACAGGGGACCGGATACGCAGTATTTT; d_gene: TRBD1; abundance: .; j_gene: TRBJ2-3; v_gene: TRBV30
CDR3aa: CATSQQGTQPQHF; CDR3nt: TGTGCCACCTCCCAACAGGGGACACAGCCCCAGCATTTT; d_gene: TRBD1; abundance: .; j_gene: TRBJ1-5; v_gene: TRBV10-3
CDR3aa: CASSQAAGGSTDTQYF; CDR3nt: TGCGCCAGCAGCCAAGCAGCGGGGGGTAGCACAGATACGCAGTATTTT; d_gene: TRBD2; abundance: few; j_gene: TRBJ2-3; v_gene: TRBV4-1
CDR3aa: CASSYIPGRKNTGELFF; CDR3nt: TGTGCCAGCAGTTACATCCCAGGGCGGAAGAACACCGGGGAGCTGTTTTTT; d_gene: .; abundance: .; j_gene: TRBJ2-2; v_gene: TRBV6-2/TRBV6-3
CDR3aa: CASSLGRGLLESQYF; CDR3nt: TGTGCCAGCAGCTTGGGCAGGGGGCTTCTAGAATCCCAGTACTTC; d_gene: TRBD1; abundance: .; j_gene: TRBJ2-5; v_gene: TRBV7-2
CDR3aa: CASSITGNEQYF; CDR3nt: TGTGCCAGCTCTATAACAGGTAACGAGCAGTACTTC; d_gene: .; abundance: .; j_gene: TRBJ2-7; v_gene: TRBV18
CDR3aa: CASSLGGWREGPNEQFF; CDR3nt: TGTGCCAGCAGCTTAGGCGGATGGCGGGAGGGCCCGAATGAGCAGTTCTTC; d_gene: TRBD2; abundance: once; j_gene: TRBJ2-1; v_gene: TRBV11-3
CDR3aa: CASRARGVDQPQHF; CDR3nt: TGTGCCAGCAGGGCGCGGGGTGTGGATCAGCCCCAGCATTTT; d_gene: .; abundance: .; j_gene: TRBJ1-5; v_gene: TRBV6-6
CDR3aa: CASSRLAVYNEQFF; CDR3nt: TGTGCCAGCAGCCGGCTAGCGGTCTACAATGAGCAGTTCTTC; d_gene: TRBD2; abundance: .; j_gene: TRBJ2-1; v_gene: TRBV3-1/TRBV3-2
CDR3aa: CASSQPSSPQETQYF; CDR3nt: TGTGCCAGCAGCCAACCTAGCAGCCCCCAAGAGACCCAGTACTTC; d_gene: .; abundance: .; j_gene: TRBJ2-5; v_gene: TRBV4-2
CDR3aa: CASNQFRENTEAFF; CDR3nt: TGTGCCAGCAACCAATTCAGGGAGAACACTGAAGCTTTCTTT; d_gene: .; abundance: .; j_gene: TRBJ1-1; v_gene: TRBV16
CDR3aa: CASSFLGGRVNEQFF; CDR3nt: TGCGCCAGCAGCTTCCTTGGCGGGAGAGTCAATGAGCAGTTCTTC; d_gene: TRBD2; abundance: few; j_gene: TRBJ2-1; v_gene: TRBV5-1
CDR3aa: CASSLSRPNYGYTF; CDR3nt: TGTGCCAGCAGCTTGAGTCGTCCTAACTATGGCTACACCTTC; d_gene: .; abundance: .; j_gene: TRBJ1-2; v_gene: TRBV13
CDR3aa: CASSRSGPPVDTGELFF; CDR3nt: TGCGCCAGCAGCCGCAGCGGCCCCCCTGTGGACACCGGGGAGCTGTTTTTT; d_gene: .; abundance: .; j_gene: TRBJ2-2; v_gene: TRBV5-1
CDR3aa: CASSLGGTAAYSPLHF; CDR3nt: TGTGCCAGCAGCTTGGGGGGGACAGCGGCATATTCACCCCTCCACTTT; d_gene: TRBD1; abundance: .; j_gene: TRBJ1-6; v_gene: TRBV5-6